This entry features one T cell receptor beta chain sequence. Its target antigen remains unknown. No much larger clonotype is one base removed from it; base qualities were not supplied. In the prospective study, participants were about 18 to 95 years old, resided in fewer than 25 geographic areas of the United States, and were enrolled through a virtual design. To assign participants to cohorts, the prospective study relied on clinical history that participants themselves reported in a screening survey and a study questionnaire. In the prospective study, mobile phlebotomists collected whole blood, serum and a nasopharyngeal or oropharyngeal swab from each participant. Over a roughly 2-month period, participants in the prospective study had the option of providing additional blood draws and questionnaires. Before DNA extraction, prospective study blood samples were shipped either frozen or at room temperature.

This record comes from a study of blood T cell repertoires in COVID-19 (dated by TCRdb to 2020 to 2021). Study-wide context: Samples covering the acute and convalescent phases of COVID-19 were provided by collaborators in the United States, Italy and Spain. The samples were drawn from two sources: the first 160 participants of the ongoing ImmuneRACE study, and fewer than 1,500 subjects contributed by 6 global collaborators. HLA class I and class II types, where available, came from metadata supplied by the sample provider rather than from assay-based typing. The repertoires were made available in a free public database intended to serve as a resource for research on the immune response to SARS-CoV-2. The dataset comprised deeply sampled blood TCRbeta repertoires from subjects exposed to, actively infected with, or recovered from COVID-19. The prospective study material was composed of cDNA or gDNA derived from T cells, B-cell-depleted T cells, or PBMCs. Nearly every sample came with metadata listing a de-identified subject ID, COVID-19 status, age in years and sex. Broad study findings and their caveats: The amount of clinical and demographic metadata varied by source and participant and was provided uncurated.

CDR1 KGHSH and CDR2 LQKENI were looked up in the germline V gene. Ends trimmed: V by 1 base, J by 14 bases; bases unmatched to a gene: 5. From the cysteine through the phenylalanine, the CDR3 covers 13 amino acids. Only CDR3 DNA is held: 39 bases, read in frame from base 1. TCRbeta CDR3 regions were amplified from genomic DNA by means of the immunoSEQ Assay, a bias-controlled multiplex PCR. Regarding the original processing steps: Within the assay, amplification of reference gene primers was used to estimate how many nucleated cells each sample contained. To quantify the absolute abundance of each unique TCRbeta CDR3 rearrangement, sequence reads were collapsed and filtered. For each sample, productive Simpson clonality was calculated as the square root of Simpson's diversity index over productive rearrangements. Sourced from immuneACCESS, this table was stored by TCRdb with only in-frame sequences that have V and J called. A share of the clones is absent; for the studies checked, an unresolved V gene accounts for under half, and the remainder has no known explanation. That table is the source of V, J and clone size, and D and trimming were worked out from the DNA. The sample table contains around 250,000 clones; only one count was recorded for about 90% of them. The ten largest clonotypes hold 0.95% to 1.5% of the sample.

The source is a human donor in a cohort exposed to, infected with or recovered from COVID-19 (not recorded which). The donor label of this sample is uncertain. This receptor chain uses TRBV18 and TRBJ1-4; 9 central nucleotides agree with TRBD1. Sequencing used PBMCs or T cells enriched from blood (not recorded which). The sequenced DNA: TGTGCCAGCTCACCACGAGAGGGACAGGGCCTGTTTTTT. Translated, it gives CASSPREGQGLFF.